There are a few counts of the clone carrying this T cell receptor beta chain. The sample originates from a study of T cells after yellow fever vaccination. Turning to the study itself: Low-cell-number fractions underwent preparation using SMART-Seq v4 Ultra Low Input.

This CDR3 contains 15 residues. Germline V gene lookup returns CDR1 DFQATT and CDR2 SNEGSKA (reference sequence). The germline V and J ends were trimmed by 6 bases and 6 bases, with 18 bases remaining between them. Generation of TCR cDNA used 5'RACE template switching (which added a universal primer site and UMIs). TCRdb reprocessed the 5' RACE reads via MiXCR and lists one record per CDR3 protein. The repertoire includes 200,000 to 300,000 distinct CDR3 sequences, roughly 6.3% of them detected once, and 1% to 1.2% sits in the top ten. This TCR came from a man aged 25-40 years who received the YFV17D yellow fever vaccine. V usage is TRBV20-1 and J usage is TRBJ1-6, with TRBD1 as a possible D gene (6 bases). Sequenced material: CD4+ T cells sorted from PBMCs, taken on the day of the yellow fever booster vaccination. As DNA, the CDR3 is TGCAGTGCAACAGGGTTCTCGGGAAGTAATTCACCCCTCCACTTT. Its translation is CSATGFSGSNSPLHF.